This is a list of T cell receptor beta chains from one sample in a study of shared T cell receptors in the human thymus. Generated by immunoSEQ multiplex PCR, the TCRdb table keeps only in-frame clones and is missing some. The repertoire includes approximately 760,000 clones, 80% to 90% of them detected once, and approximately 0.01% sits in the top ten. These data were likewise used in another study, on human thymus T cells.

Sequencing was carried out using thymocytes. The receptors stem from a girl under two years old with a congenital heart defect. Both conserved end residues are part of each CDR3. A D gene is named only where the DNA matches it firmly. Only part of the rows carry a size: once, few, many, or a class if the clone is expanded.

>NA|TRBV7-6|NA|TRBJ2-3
TGTGCCAGCAGCTTAGCCAATCAGCTAGTCACAGATACGCAGTATTTT
CASSLANQLVTDTQYF
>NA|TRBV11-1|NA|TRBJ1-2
TGTGCCAGCAGCTCTCGGGAGCTCTATGGCTACACCTTC
CASSSRELYGYTF
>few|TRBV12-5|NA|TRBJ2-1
TGTGCTAGTGGTTTGAATAGGGGCGTCTACAATGAGCAGTTCTTC
CASGLNRGVYNEQFF
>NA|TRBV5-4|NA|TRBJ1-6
TGTGCCAGCAGCTTGGTTGTTCCCAGTTCTTCCTCACCCCTCCACTTT
CASSLVVPSSSSPLHF
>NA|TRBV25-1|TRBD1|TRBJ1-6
TGTGCCAGCAGTGCATCGACAGGGGGAGATTCACCCCTCCACTTT
CASSASTGGDSPLHF
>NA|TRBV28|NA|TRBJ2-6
TGTGCCAGCAGTTTCACAGGCTCTGGGGCCAACGTCCTGACTTTC
CASSFTGSGANVLTF
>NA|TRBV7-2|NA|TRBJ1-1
TGTGCCACGCCAACAGGGCTGCGATCCACTGAAGCTTTCTTT
CATPTGLRSTEAFF
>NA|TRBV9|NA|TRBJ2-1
TGTGCCAGCAGCCCACCAGAGGGCTGGAACAATGAGCAGTTCTTC
CASSPPEGWNNEQFF
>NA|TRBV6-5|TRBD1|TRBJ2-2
TGTGCCAGCAGTTACTCGACAGGGGGAACCGGGGAGCTGTTTTTT
CASSYSTGGTGELFF
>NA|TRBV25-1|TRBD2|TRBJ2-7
TGTGCCAGCAGGGCTAGCGGGGGTTTCTCCTACGAGCAGTACTTC
CASRASGGFSYEQYF
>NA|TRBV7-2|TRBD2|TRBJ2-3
TGTGCCAGCAGCTTAGAGAGCGGGGGGGCCACAGATACGCAGTATTTT
CASSLESGGATDTQYF
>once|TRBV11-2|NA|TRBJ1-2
TGTGCCAGCAGCCATAGACAGTGCCTCTATGGCTACACCTTC
CASSHRQCLYGYTF
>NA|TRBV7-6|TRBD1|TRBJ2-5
TGTGCCAGCAGCCGACAGGGTTCGGAGACCCAGTACTTC
CASSRQGSETQYF
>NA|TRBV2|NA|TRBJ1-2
TGTGCCAGCAGTGACAGGTCCTGGGGCTACACCTTC
CASSDRSWGYTF
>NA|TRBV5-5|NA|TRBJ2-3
TGTGCCAGCAGCTTGCAGGGAACAGATACGCAGTATTTT
CASSLQGTDTQYF
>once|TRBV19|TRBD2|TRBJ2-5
TGTGCCAGTAGTCTAGCGGGGGGGTATATAGAAGAGACCCAGTACTTC
CASSLAGGYIEETQYF
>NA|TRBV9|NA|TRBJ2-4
TGTGCCAGCAGCGTAGGAAGTGAGGCGGCCAAAAACATTCAGTACTTC
CASSVGSEAAKNIQYF
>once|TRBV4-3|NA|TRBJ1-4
TGCGCCAGCAGCCAACAGACGGTGACTGGGAAACTGTTTTTT
CASSQQTVTGKLFF
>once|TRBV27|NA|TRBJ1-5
TGTGCCAGCGGCGGAGCACGTTATAGCAATCAGCCCCAGCATTTT
CASGGARYSNQPQHF
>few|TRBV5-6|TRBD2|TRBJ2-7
TGTGCCAGCAGCTTGGCGTGGGTAGCGGGGGGGCAGGACGAGCAGTACTTC
CASSLAWVAGGQDEQYF
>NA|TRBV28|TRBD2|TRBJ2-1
TGTGCCAGCAGTTACGGGGGACTAGCCAGGGCTGGGGAGCAGTTCTTC
CASSYGGLARAGEQFF
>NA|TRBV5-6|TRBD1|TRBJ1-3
TGTGCCAGCAGCTGGGCTGACAGGGGGCGAGGGACTGGAAACACCATATATTTT
CASSWADRGRGTGNTIYF
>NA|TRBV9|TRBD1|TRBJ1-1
TGTGCCAGCCGGAGAGGGGAGGCGTTGAGGGGGCGGCATGATGAAGCTTTCTTT
CASRRGEALRGRHDEAFF
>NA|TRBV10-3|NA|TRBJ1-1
TGTGCCATCAGTGAGTCGTCGCGGAACACTGAAGCTTTCTTT
CAISESSRNTEAFF
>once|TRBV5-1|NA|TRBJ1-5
TGCGCCAGCAGCTTGGCCGGGATGAATCAGCCCCAGCATTTT
CASSLAGMNQPQHF
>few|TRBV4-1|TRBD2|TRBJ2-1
TGCGCCAGCAGCCGAGACCCCGTGCGGGGGGGCCTAAACAATGAGCAGTTCTTC
CASSRDPVRGGLNNEQFF
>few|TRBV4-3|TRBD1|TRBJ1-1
TGCGCCAGCAGCCAATTACCCGGGGGGGGACAGGGGGCCCGAGGCACTGAAGCTTTCTTT
CASSQLPGGGQGARGTEAFF
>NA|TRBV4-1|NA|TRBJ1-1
TGCGCCAGCAGCCAAGAGGATACAGGGTTACCGAACACTGAAGCTTTCTTT
CASSQEDTGLPNTEAFF
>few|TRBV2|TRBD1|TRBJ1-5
TGTGCCAGCAGTGTTTTGGGACAGCTCAATCAGCCCCAGCATTTT
CASSVLGQLNQPQHF
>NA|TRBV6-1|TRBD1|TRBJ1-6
TGTGCCAGCAGTGATCGGCGGACAGGGATTAGTAATTCACCCCTCCACTTT
CASSDRRTGISNSPLHF
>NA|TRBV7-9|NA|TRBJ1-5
TGTGCCAGCAGCTCGACTACAGGGCCTTATAGCAATCAGCCCCAGCATTTT
CASSSTTGPYSNQPQHF
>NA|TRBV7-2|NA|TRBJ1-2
TGTGCCAGCACCACGGGAGGGGCAGGGCGGAACTATGGCTACACCTTC
CASTTGGAGRNYGYTF
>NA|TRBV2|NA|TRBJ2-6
TGTGCCAGCAGGCGACACAGGAGAGTCTCTGGGGCCAACGTCCTGACTTTC
CASRRHRRVSGANVLTF
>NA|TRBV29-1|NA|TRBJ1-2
TGCAGCGTTGTAGGGGAATGGAGATATGGCTACACCTTC
CSVVGEWRYGYTF
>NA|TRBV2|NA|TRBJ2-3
TGTGCCAGCAGGCGTCTCGCGGATACGCAGTATTTT
CASRRLADTQYF
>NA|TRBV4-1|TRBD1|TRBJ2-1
TGCGCCAGCAGCCAAGAGTCTGGACAGGTCGAAAATGAGCAGTTCTTC
CASSQESGQVENEQFF
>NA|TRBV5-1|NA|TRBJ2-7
TGCGCCAGCAGCTCCCCCCCCATCTACGAGCAGTACTTC
CASSSPPIYEQYF
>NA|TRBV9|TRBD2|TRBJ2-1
TGTGCCAGCAGCGTAAACCATTCTGGACTAGCGGGGATGGATGAGCAGTTCTTC
CASSVNHSGLAGMDEQFF
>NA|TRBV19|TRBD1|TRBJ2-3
TGTGCCAGTAGCCTCGACAGGGGAAGTTTCACAGATACGCAGTATTTT
CASSLDRGSFTDTQYF
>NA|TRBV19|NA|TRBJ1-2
TGTGCCAGTAGTATATGGGGGGAGAGGGTAGATGGCTACACCTTC
CASSIWGERVDGYTF